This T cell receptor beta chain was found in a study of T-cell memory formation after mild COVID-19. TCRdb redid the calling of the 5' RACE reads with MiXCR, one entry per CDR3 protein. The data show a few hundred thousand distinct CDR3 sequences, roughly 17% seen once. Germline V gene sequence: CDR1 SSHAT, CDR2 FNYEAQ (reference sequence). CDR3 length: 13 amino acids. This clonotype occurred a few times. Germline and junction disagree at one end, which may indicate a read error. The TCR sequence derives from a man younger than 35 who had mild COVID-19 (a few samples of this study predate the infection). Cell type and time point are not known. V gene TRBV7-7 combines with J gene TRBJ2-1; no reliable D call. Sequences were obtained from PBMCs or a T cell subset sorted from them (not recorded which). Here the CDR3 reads CASSYSLRTEQFF. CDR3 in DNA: TGTGCTAGCAGCTACAGCTTGAGGACTGAGCAGTTCTTC.